This T cell receptor (beta chain) was sequenced for a study of cytomegalovirus exposure and HLA in healthy donors (dated by TCRdb to the late 2010s). A note on the overall study: According to a later analysis, one platform produced both the roughly 120 validation repertoires and the 550 to 800 repertoires of the first cohort. The study aimed to test whether cataloging public T cell receptors could reveal signatures of past pathogen exposure. To predict cytomegalovirus infection status, the study combined high-throughput TCR immunosequencing, statistical association of individual TCRs with disease status, and machine learning. Along with the approximately 650-subject first cohort, a separate validation cohort of over a hundred different subjects was used.

Separate from the approximately 730-subject first cohort, the validation cohort of 120 subjects was the group to which the donors belonged. Libraries were constructed by the immunoSEQ multiplex PCR assay. The authors processed their data as follows. A statistical classification framework was built for diagnosing cytomegalovirus status from the catalog of TCR beta chain sequences. TCRdb provides this immuneACCESS table in a form limited to in-frame rearrangements. Some clones are lacking; in checked studies, under half of them reflect an unresolved V gene, and why the rest are absent is not known. That table supplies the V and J calls and clone size; D and trimming were determined from the DNA. This sample has roughly 250,000 clones in its table, and roughly 89% of those were observed once. The ten biggest clones cover under 0.4% of the sample. Notes on this clone: This receptor's antigen is unknown. No base qualities exist here, and no much larger clone lies one base off it.

The investigation overall reported the following: It was suggested by the authors that the approach could potentially be generalized to other disease states and immunological phenotypes. Most TCR sequences were observed very rarely across donors, whereas some public TCRs were present in many individuals. The study listed 150 to 200 TCR beta chains as associated with cytomegalovirus. Of the cluster scores, about 94% were above 0 in a later analysis, which found that TCRs clustered in the first cohort also tended to co-occur in the approximately 110 validation repertoires. The classifier was reported to diagnose cytomegalovirus status with high specificity and sensitivity in both the original and validation cohorts. Three of the identified cytomegalovirus-associated TCR beta chains were confirmed in vitro to be specific for cytomegalovirus antigens. The validation cohort had no HLA typing available for a later analysis, so co-occurrence within that cohort was assessed over all 120 or so repertoires.

The CDR3 measures 12 amino acids from cysteine to phenylalanine. The retained sequence is limited to the CDR3, 36 bases, with the frame set at the first base. Based on the germline V gene, the CDR1 and CDR2 sequences are KGHSH and LQKENI. The junction shows trimming of 3 bases on V and 13 bases on J, and the gene matches do not reach 3 bases of it. The sequence derives from a woman aged 18 to 35 in good health and CMV-seronegative. Sequenced sample: PBMCs. The V and J genes are TRBV18 and TRBJ1-4; 9 nucleotides in the junction match TRBD1. The CDR3 protein sequence reads: CASSPRTGALFF. The nucleotides are TGTGCCAGCTCACCCCGGACAGGGGCACTGTTTTTT. Outside the CDR3, residues come from the reference TRBV18 and TRBJ1-4 proteins, so the full variable domain is: NAGVMQNPRHLVRRRGQEARLRCSPMKGHSHVYWYRQLPEEGLKFMVYLQKENIIDESGMPKERFSAEFPKEGPSILRIQQVVRGDSAAYFCASSPRTGALFFGSGTQLSVL.